Sequencing of this T cell receptor (beta chain) was carried out in a study of blood T cell repertoires in COVID-19. Looking at the study overall: Sites across the United States, Italy and Spain contributed samples from acute and convalescent COVID-19. T cells, B-cell-depleted T cells, or PBMCs provided the cDNA or gDNA that served as material.

The protocol was immunoSEQ multiplex PCR, while the TCRdb copy is restricted to in-frame clones and leaves out a portion. The profile shows about 390,000 clones, about 87% of them singletons. Deletions cut 1 base from V and 4 bases from J, with 14 bases between. There are 15 residues in the CDR3. Germline values: CDR1 SGHRS, CDR2 YFSETQ. This chain links TRBV5-1 with TRBJ1-2; D is perhaps TRBD1 (6 bases). What was sequenced was PBMCs or T cells enriched from blood (not recorded which). The clonotype comes from a woman in her fifties or sixties who had recovered from COVID-19. The chain's CDR3 is CASSLNAGVLYGYTF. The CDR3 coding sequence is TGCGCCAGCAGCTTGAATGCAGGGGTCCTCTATGGCTACACCTTC.